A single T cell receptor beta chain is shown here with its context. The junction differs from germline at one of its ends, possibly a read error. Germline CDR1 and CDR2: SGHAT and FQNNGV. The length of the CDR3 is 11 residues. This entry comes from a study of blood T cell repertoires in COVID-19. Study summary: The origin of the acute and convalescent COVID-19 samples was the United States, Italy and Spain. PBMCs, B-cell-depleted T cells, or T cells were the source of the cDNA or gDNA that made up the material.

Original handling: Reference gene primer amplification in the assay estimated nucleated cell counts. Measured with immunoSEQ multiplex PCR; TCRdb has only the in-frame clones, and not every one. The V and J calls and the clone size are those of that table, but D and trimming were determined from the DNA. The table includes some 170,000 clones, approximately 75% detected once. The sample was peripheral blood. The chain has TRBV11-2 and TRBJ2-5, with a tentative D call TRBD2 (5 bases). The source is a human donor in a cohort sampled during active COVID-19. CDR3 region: CASSLDGLEDF. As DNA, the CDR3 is TGTGCCAGCAGCTTAGATGGACTGGAGGACTTC.